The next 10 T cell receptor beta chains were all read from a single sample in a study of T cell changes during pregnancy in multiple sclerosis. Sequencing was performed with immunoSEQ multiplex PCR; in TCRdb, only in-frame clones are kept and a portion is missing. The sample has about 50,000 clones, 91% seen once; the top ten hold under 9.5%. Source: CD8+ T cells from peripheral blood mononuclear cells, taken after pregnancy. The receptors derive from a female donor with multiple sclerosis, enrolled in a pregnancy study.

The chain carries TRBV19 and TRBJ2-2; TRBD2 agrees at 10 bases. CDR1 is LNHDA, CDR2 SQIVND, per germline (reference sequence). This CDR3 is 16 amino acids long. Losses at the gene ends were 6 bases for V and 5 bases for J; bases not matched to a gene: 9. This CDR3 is CASRDSGGGETGELFF. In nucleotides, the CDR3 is TGTGCCAGTAGGGACAGCGGGGGGGGTGAAACCGGGGAGCTGTTTTTT.

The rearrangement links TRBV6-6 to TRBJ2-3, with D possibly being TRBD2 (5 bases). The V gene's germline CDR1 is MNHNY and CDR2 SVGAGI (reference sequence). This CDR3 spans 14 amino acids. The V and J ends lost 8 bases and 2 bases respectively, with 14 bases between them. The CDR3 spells CASELGLNTDTQYF. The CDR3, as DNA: TGTGCCAGCGAACTAGGGCTGAACACAGATACGCAGTATTTT.

The CDR3 DNA follows: TGCGCCAGCAGCTGGAGGGGGCTGAGGCAGACAACTAATGAAAAACTGTTTTTT. Its protein is CASSWRGLRQTTNEKLFF. This sequence joins TRBV5-1 and TRBJ1-4, with 7 bases aligning to TRBD1. J was trimmed by 0 bases and V by 3 bases; bases with no gene match: 11. The CDR3 contains 18 residues. Germline-derived CDR1 and CDR2 are SGHRS and YFSETQ.

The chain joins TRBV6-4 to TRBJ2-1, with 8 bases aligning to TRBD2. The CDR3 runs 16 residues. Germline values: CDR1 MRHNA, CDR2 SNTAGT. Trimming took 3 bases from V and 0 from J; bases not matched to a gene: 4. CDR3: CASSDLAGSSYNEQFF. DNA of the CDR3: TGTGCCAGCAGTGATCTAGCGGGTAGCTCCTACAATGAGCAGTTCTTC.

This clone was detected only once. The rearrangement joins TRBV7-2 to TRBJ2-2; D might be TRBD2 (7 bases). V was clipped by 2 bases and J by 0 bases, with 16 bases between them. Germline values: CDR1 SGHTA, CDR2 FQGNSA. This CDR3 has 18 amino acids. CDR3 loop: CASSLPKRGGPNTGELFF. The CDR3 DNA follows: TGTGCCAGCAGCTTACCCAAAAGGGGGGGCCCGAACACCGGGGAGCTGTTTTTT.

The CDR3 bases are TGCGCCAGCAGCTGGGGACTAGCGGGAGGGCCGGGGCAGTTCTTC. It encodes CASSWGLAGGPGQFF. V usage is TRBV5-1 and J usage is TRBJ2-1, with 16 bases that match TRBD2. This CDR3 has 15 residues. CDR1 and CDR2 (germline): SGHRS, YFSETQ. V shed 3 bases and J 12 bases; nucleotides not matched to a gene: 6.

CDR3 nucleotides: TGTGCCAGCAGTTTTTCCGGGACAAAGTACGAGCAGTACTTC. This encodes CASSFSGTKYEQYF. This rearrangement joins TRBV27 to TRBJ2-7; weak D call: TRBD1 (6 bases). V shed 3 bases and J shed 4 bases, with 13 bases lying between them. CDR1 MNHEY and CDR2 SMNVEV come from the germline V gene (reference sequence). CDR3 length equals 14 residues.

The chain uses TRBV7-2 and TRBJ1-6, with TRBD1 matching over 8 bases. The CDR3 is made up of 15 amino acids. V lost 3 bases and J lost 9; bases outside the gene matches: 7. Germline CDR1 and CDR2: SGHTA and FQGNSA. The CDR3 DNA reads TGTGCCAGCAGCTTTAAAACAGGGGGTTTTTCACCCCTCCACTTT. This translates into CASSFKTGGFSPLHF.

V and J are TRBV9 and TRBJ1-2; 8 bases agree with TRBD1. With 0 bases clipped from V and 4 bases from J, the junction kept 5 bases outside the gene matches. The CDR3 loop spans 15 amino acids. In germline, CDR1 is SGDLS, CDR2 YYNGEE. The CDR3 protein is CASSVAMTGVYGYTF. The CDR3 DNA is TGTGCCAGCAGCGTAGCCATGACAGGGGTCTATGGCTACACCTTC.

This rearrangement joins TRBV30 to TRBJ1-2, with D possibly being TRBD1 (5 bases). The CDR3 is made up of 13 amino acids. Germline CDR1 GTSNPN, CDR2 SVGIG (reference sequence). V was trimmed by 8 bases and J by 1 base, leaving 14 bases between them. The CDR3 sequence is CATTEILNYGYTF. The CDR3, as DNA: TGTGCCACGACAGAGATCCTTAACTATGGCTACACCTTC.